This TCR beta chain originates from a study of blood T cell repertoires in COVID-19. Overall study context: Acute and convalescent COVID-19 samples came from the United States, Italy and Spain. T cells, B-cell-depleted T cells, or PBMCs supplied cDNA or gDNA.

Original methodology: Reference gene primer amplification in the assay estimated nucleated cell counts. Clones were sequenced by immunoSEQ multiplex PCR, and TCRdb holds only the in-frame ones, with some missing. V, J and clone size are those of that table, while D and trimming were read from the DNA. The top ten hold 15% to 20% of the sample, which has 200,000 to 250,000 clones, under 90% seen once. There are 13 residues in the CDR3. V dropped 1 base and J dropped 6; count of bases not matched to a gene: 3. Per germline, CDR1 SGDLS and CDR2 YYNGEE. The clonotype originates from a young man with active or convalescent COVID-19. Sequenced input: peripheral blood. The chain carries TRBV9 and TRBJ2-7; 8 positions match TRBD1. The CDR3 nucleotides are TGTGCCAGCAGCGTATGGGACAGGTCCGAGCAGTACTTC. Protein product: CASSVWDRSEQYF.